This T cell receptor (beta chain) emerged from a study of OX40 agonist ivuxolimab in advanced cancers. On the study more broadly: Each dose-escalation patient presented with hepatocellular carcinoma, melanoma, renal cell or head and neck cancer. Mean age approximately 55 years, range about 23 to 79; about 81% male. General study results and limits: Averaged across samples, CD8+ T cells carried more expanded clones than CD4+ did.

Generated by immunoSEQ multiplex PCR, the TCRdb table keeps only in-frame clones and is missing some. The table records 70,000 to 80,000 clones, approximately 85% of them present only once. To note about this clone: Antigen specificity is unknown.

Germline V lookup: CDR1 WSHSY, CDR2 SAAADI. There are 13 residues in the CDR3. J was trimmed by 4 bases and V by 5 bases; bases with no gene match: 1. Sequencing was performed on CD4+ or CD8+ T cells sorted from blood, taken in a trial of the OX40 agonist ivuxolimab. The receptor's source is an adult with an advanced solid tumor such as melanoma, head and neck, liver or kidney cancer. J is TRBJ1-5 and V is TRBV10-2; 8 bases fit TRBD1. For the CDR3, the DNA is TGCGCCAGCAGTCAGGGGGCGAATCAGCCCCAGCATTTT. This codes for CASSQGANQPQHF.